The 30 T cell receptor beta chains reported below all come from one sample, sequenced in a study of control samples from healthy donors and cancer patients. Some clones are missing from TCRdb's copy, which holds only in-frame ones; the method was immunoSEQ multiplex PCR. The sample carries some 130,000 clones, about 93% recorded once. Sequenced input: blood. All receptors derive from a man between 40 and 49 years old in good health.

The chain combines TRBV2 with TRBJ2-3, with D unclear. CDR3 size: 12 residues. Trimming pared 5 bases from V and 6 bases from J, leaving 9 bases between. CDR1 and CDR2 from the germline V gene are SNHLY and FYNNEI. As DNA, the CDR3 is TGTGCCAGCAGTCTCCGGCGGGATACGCAGTATTTT. Its protein is CASSLRRDTQYF.

As DNA, the CDR3 is TGTGCCCCCACCCCGGGGGGGCGCCCAGAGACCCAGTACTTC. Translation gives CAPTPGGRPETQYF. The rearrangement uses TRBV28 and TRBJ2-5, with 8 bases that match TRBD2. The CDR3 is 14 residues long. V dropped 11 bases and J dropped 4; count of bases not matched to a gene: 12. In germline, CDR1 is MDHEN, CDR2 SYDVKM.

The CDR3 reads CASSQGLAGGLEQFF. Written as DNA, the CDR3 is TGTGCCAGCAGCCAAGGACTAGCGGGGGGGCTTGAGCAGTTCTTC. The J gene is TRBJ2-1, the V gene TRBV3-1 (or the pseudogene TRBV3-2), with 14 bases lining up with TRBD2. V lost 1 base, J lost 9 bases, and 2 bases stayed unmatched. Germline-derived CDR1 and CDR2 are LGHDT and YNNKEL (reference sequence). CDR3 length: 15 residues.

This clone was observed once. The chain recombines TRBV3-1 (or the pseudogene TRBV3-2) with TRBJ1-5; no clear D gene. Trimming stripped 0 bases from V and 1 base from J, with 4 bases between. The CDR3 runs to 14 residues. In germline, CDR1 is LGHDT, CDR2 YNNKEL (reference sequence). CDR3 bases: TGTGCCAGCAGCCAAGATCTGAGCAATCAGCCCCAGCATTTT. Its translation: CASSQDLSNQPQHF.

This chain joins TRBV7-9 and TRBJ2-1, with D possibly being TRBD1 or TRBD2 (5 bases each). The germline V and J ends were trimmed by 1 base and 9 bases, with 19 bases remaining between them. This CDR3 comprises 16 residues. Germline values: CDR1 SEHNR, CDR2 FQNEAQ (reference sequence). CDR3 in amino acids: CASSLGWDPNGSEQFF. As DNA, the CDR3 is TGTGCCAGCAGCTTAGGGTGGGACCCCAATGGATCTGAGCAGTTCTTC.

The chain is built from TRBV19 and TRBJ1-2; 10 bases are shared with TRBD1. Unmatched junction bases numbered 11, after V lost 5 bases and J lost 8 bases. The germline CDR1 and CDR2 sequences are LNHDA and SQIVND (reference sequence). This CDR3 comprises 15 residues. The CDR3 region is CASSVRDRGSQGYTF. The CDR3 DNA reads TGTGCCAGTAGTGTTCGGGACAGGGGATCTCAGGGCTACACCTTC. Full variable domain (remainder filled in from reference TRBV19 and TRBJ1-2): DGGITQSPKYLFRKEGQNVTLSCEQNLNHDAMYWYRQDPGQGLRLIYYSQIVNDFQKGDIAEGYSVSREKKESFPLTVTSAQKNPTAFYLCASSVRDRGSQGYTFGSGTRLTVV.

This rearrangement joins TRBV11-1 to TRBJ1-1; a possible D gene is TRBD1 (6 bases). There are 14 residues in the CDR3. In germline, CDR1 is SGHAT, CDR2 FQDESV (reference sequence). The ends were cut back, 4 bases at V and 1 base at J, with 10 bases in the middle. This CDR3 is CASSSRTENTEAFF. CDR3 DNA: TGTGCCAGCAGCTCTCGGACAGAGAACACTGAAGCTTTCTTT.

The chain joins TRBV7-8 to TRBJ1-6; D gene uncertain. Trimming left V 0 bases short and J 8 bases short, with 11 bases between. The CDR3 consists of 15 residues. Germline V gives CDR1 SGHVS, CDR2 FQNEAQ. The CDR3, as DNA: TGTGCCAGCAGCTTAGCGGTAGTGAGTGATTCACCCCTCCACTTT. This encodes CASSLAVVSDSPLHF.

This CDR3 reads CASSLSVRVGQAFF. The CDR3 DNA follows: TGTGCCAGCAGTTTATCGGTACGGGTCGGGCAGGCTTTCTTT. The chain uses TRBV27 and TRBJ1-1; D uncertain. This CDR3 has 14 residues. CDR1 and CDR2 from the germline V gene are MNHEY and SMNVEV (reference sequence). With 0 bases removed from V and 11 bases from J, the gap between germline ends came to 16 bases.

The CDR3 loop is CASSRDEKLFF. The CDR3 DNA sequence: TGTGCCAGCAGTCGAGATGAAAAACTGTTTTTT. This chain connects TRBV6-6 to TRBJ1-4; no definite D call. CDR1 and CDR2 (germline): MNHNY, SVGAGI (reference sequence). This CDR3 has 11 amino acids. The germline V and J ends were trimmed by 5 bases and 6 bases, with 4 bases remaining between them.

V usage is TRBV27 and J usage is TRBJ1-1; 7 bases map to TRBD1. Unmatched junction bases numbered 9, after V lost 5 bases and J lost 6 bases. Germline assignment: CDR1 MNHEY and CDR2 SMNVEV (reference sequence). The CDR3 covers 14 residues. CDR3 bases: TGTGCCAGCAGTCGACAGGGATGGATCGCTGAAGCTTTCTTT. Its translation is CASSRQGWIAEAFF.

The chain employs TRBV24-1 and TRBJ2-2, with D perhaps assigned TRBD1 or TRBD2 (7 bases each). V lost 4 bases, J lost 4 bases, and 15 bases lay in between. This CDR3 contains 16 residues. The germline V gene encodes CDR1 KGHDR and CDR2 SFDVKD. The CDR3 bases are TGTGCCACCAGTGACCCCAGGGGGGGGACCACCGGGGAGCTGTTTTTT. It encodes CATSDPRGGTTGELFF.

In its sample, this clone was seen a few times. The chain joins TRBV19 to TRBJ1-1; TRBD1 is a possible D gene (5 bases). Trimming cost V 7 bases and J 1 base, with 16 bases left between them. From germline, CDR1 is LNHDA and CDR2 SQIVND (reference sequence). The CDR3 is 15 residues long. The CDR3 loop reads CASTPYTGGNTEAFF. In DNA, the CDR3 is TGTGCCAGTACCCCCTATACGGGGGGGAACACTGAAGCTTTCTTT.

V usage is TRBV9 and J usage is TRBJ1-2; D remains unclear. The CDR3 consists of 15 residues. The germline V gene encodes CDR1 SGDLS and CDR2 YYNGEE. The V end lost 0 bases, the J end lost 4 bases, and 13 bases lay between the germline ends. CDR3 nucleotides: TGTGCCAGCAGCGTAGGCCCCGAAGTGGGCTATGGCTACACCTTC. This codes for CASSVGPEVGYGYTF.

The chain combines TRBV7-2 with TRBJ1-1, with 7 nucleotides matching TRBD1. Trimming removed 1 base from V and 0 bases from J; junction bases left unmatched: 2. CDR1 and CDR2 (germline): SGHTA, FQGNSA. This CDR3 is built from 15 residues. This chain's CDR3 is CASSLGGQMNTEAFF. CDR3 sequence (DNA): TGTGCCAGCAGCTTAGGGGGACAGATGAACACTGAAGCTTTCTTT. Supplemented by reference TRBV7-2 and TRBJ1-1, the full variable domain reads GAGVSQSPSNKVTEKGKDVELRCDPISGHTALYWYRQSLGQGLEFLIYFQGNSAPDKSGLPSDRFSAERTGGSVSTLTIQRTQQEDSAVYLCASSLGGQMNTEAFFGQGTRLTVV.

The chain is built from TRBV9 and TRBJ2-1; D gene ambiguous. Germline V lookup: CDR1 SGDLS, CDR2 YYNGEE. The CDR3 loop spans 15 amino acids. V lost 6 bases and J 0 bases, leaving 13 bases between the germline ends. CDR3 DNA sequence: TGTGCCAGCACCCCTGTCCCGACCTCCTACAATGAGCAGTTCTTC. Translating gives CASTPVPTSYNEQFF. Full variable domain (remainder filled in from reference TRBV9 and TRBJ2-1): DSGVTQTPKHLITATGQRVTLRCSPRSGDLSVYWYQQSLDQGLQFLIQYYNGEERAKGNILERFSAQQFPDLHSELNLSSLELGDSALYFCASTPVPTSYNEQFFGPGTRLTVL.

The rearrangement links TRBV5-4 to TRBJ2-6; 9 bases agree with TRBD2. V shed 4 bases and J 1 base; nucleotides not matched to a gene: 12. CDR1 is SGHNT, CDR2 YYREEE, per germline (reference sequence). The CDR3 loop spans 19 amino acids. CDR3 loop: CASSPATAGGRSGANVLTF. CDR3 DNA sequence: TGTGCCAGCAGCCCAGCCACTGCGGGGGGGAGGTCTGGGGCCAACGTCCTGACTTTC.

This clone showed up many times. V is TRBV2 and J is TRBJ1-4; TRBD1 agrees at 11 bases. The length of the CDR3 is 19 residues. Looked up from germline, CDR1 is SNHLY and CDR2 is FYNNEI. J was trimmed by 3 bases and V by 0 bases; bases with no gene match: 9. CDR3 residues: CASSEASGTGGRANEKLFF. DNA for the CDR3: TGTGCCAGCAGTGAAGCATCCGGGACAGGGGGAAGAGCTAATGAAAAACTGTTTTTT.

The chain links TRBV6-6 to TRBJ2-3, with TRBD1 matching 9 bases. This CDR3 contains 14 residues. Germline-derived CDR1 and CDR2 are MNHNY and SVGAGI (reference sequence). After removal of 5 bases from V and 5 bases from J, the junction contained 5 bases not matched to a gene. Here the CDR3 DNA reads TGTGCCAGCAGTCGTACAGGGGGCAGAGATACGCAGTATTTT. Protein: CASSRTGGRDTQYF.

The V call is TRBV7-6, the J call TRBJ2-1; no reliable D call. Looked up from germline, CDR1 is SGHVS and CDR2 is FNYEAQ. Trimming stripped 8 bases from V and 0 bases from J, with 14 bases between. The CDR3 loop spans 15 amino acids. CDR3 bases: TGTGCCAGCGCCGCGAGGAGAAGCTCCTACAATGAGCAGTTCTTC. Protein: CASAARRSSYNEQFF.

This chain connects TRBV7-9 to TRBJ2-5; D is possibly TRBD2 (6 bases). Germline CDR1 reads SEHNR; CDR2 reads FQNEAQ (reference sequence). This CDR3 has 12 residues. Trimming left V 7 bases short and J 5 bases short, with 11 bases between. CDR3 region: CASTSGRETQYF. In nucleotides, the CDR3 is TGTGCCAGCACCTCAGGGAGGGAGACCCAGTACTTC.

The chain carries TRBV5-1 and TRBJ1-1, with D perhaps TRBD1 (5 bases). The length of the CDR3 is 12 residues. From germline, CDR1 is SGHRS and CDR2 YFSETQ. Trimming shortened V by 5 bases and J by 5 bases, and 10 bases separated the two germline ends. The CDR3 DNA reads TGCGCCAGCAGACTGGGGGGGACTGAAGCTTTCTTT. Translated: CASRLGGTEAFF.

The V call is TRBV7-8, the J call TRBJ1-2; D not resolved. The CDR3 is made up of 16 amino acids. Germline CDR1 and CDR2: SGHVS and FQNEAQ. V lost 1 base, J lost 5 bases, and 17 bases lay in between. The CDR3 sequence: CASSLVSAAREYGYTF. DNA of the CDR3: TGTGCCAGCAGCTTAGTATCGGCAGCTAGGGAGTATGGCTACACCTTC.

This chain links TRBV10-3 with TRBJ2-7; 9 bases align to TRBD1. Trimming cost V 6 bases and J 5 bases; bases outside gene matches: 8. The CDR3 is made up of 14 amino acids. Germline V lookup: CDR1 ENHRY, CDR2 SYGVKD. CDR3 nucleotides: TGTGCCATCAGGCCCGGGACAGGGCATCACGAGCAGTACTTC. It yields the protein CAIRPGTGHHEQYF.

The V call is TRBV5-5, the J call TRBJ2-5, with TRBD2 identical over 13 bases. Germline CDR1 reads SGHKS; CDR2 reads YYEKEE (reference sequence). CDR3 size: 15 residues. The J segment lost 2 bases and the V segment lost 7 bases, leaving 5 bases of the junction unmatched. In nucleotides, the CDR3 is TGTGCCAGCGGGGAACTAGCGGGGGGGCAAGAGACCCAGTACTTC. Translation: CASGELAGGQETQYF.

This sequence joins TRBV12-2 and TRBJ2-4; the table's TRBD1 call for D was not verified on the DNA. TRBV12-2 is tagged as a pseudogene. This CDR3 has 19 amino acids. The CDR3 DNA sequence: TGTGCAAGTCGCTTAGCGTCAGGGACAGGCACCCTAGCCAAAAACATTCAGTACTTC. This codes for CASRLASGTGTLAKNIQYF.

This chain links TRBV27 with TRBJ2-7; 7 bases fit TRBD1. The CDR3 is 17 residues long. The trim removed 0 bases at V and 1 base at J, leaving 9 bases unmatched. Germline V CDR1 and CDR2: MNHEY, SMNVEV (reference sequence). The CDR3 spells CASSLSSRDRFSYEQYF. Written as DNA, the CDR3 is TGTGCCAGCAGTTTATCGTCCCGGGACAGATTTTCCTACGAGCAGTACTTC.

The chain couples TRBV2 to TRBJ1-2; D is undetermined. V gave up 3 bases and J gave up 3 bases, with 11 bases separating them. CDR3 length equals 14 residues. The germline gives CDR1 SNHLY, CDR2 FYNNEI. The CDR3: CASSESPADYGYTF. The DNA of the CDR3 is TGTGCCAGCAGTGAGTCCCCAGCGGACTATGGCTACACCTTC. The full variable domain, with the rest looked up from reference TRBV2 and TRBJ1-2, is EPEVTQTPSHQVTQMGQEVILRCVPISNHLYFYWYRQILGQKVEFLVSFYNNEISEKSEIFDDQFSVERPDGSNFTLKIRSTKLEDSAMYFCASSESPADYGYTFGSGTRLTVV.

This clone was observed a single time. This sequence joins TRBV13 and TRBJ2-6, with D perhaps matching TRBD2 (5 bases). This CDR3 is 17 amino acids long. Germline V gene data show CDR1 as PRHDT and CDR2 as FYEKMQ (reference sequence). Between the trimmed V and J ends, which lost 0 bases and 0 bases, there was a span of 9 bases. CDR3 amino acids: CASSLGAANSGANVLTF. The CDR3 DNA reads as TGTGCCAGCAGCTTAGGAGCGGCAAACTCTGGGGCCAACGTCCTGACTTTC.

The V gene is TRBV19, the J gene TRBJ1-5, with TRBD1 matching over 9 bases. The CDR3 sequence is 15 residues long. Germline V gene data show CDR1 as LNHDA and CDR2 as SQIVND (reference sequence). V was pared by 7 bases and J by 4 bases, with 8 bases of the junction left unmatched. CDR3: CASKVEGQGNQPQHF. In DNA form, the CDR3 reads TGTGCCAGTAAAGTCGAAGGACAGGGGAATCAGCCCCAGCATTTT.